This TCR beta chain was observed in a study of radiotherapy plus CTLA-4 blockade in lung cancer. Study-wide background: The study recorded objective responses in roughly 20% of patients and disease control in approximately 29%.

Study-wide results and caveats: There was expansion of tumor-derived TCR clones in blood after radiotherapy plus ipilimumab.

CTLA-4 blockade with ipilimumab, together with focal radiation, was given to patients with chemo-refractory metastatic non-small-cell lung cancer. To note about this clone: Antigen unknown.

Generated by immunoSEQ multiplex PCR, the TCRdb table keeps only in-frame clones and is missing some. In the table there are about 72,000 clones, around 83% of which are singletons. The germline V gene has CDR1 MDHEN and CDR2 SYDVKM. V gave up 3 bases and J gave up 7 bases, with 13 bases separating them. This CDR3 is built from 14 residues. This chain joins TRBV28 and TRBJ1-5, with D uncertain. This sample comprised peripheral blood, obtained from a patient treated with radiotherapy plus ipilimumab. This TCR was sampled from a human donor with non-small cell lung cancer who had a partial response to radiotherapy plus ipilimumab. The CDR3 DNA reads TGTGCCAGCAGTTTGTCCAGGTCGGGACAGCCCCAGCATTTT. This translates into CASSLSRSGQPQHF.